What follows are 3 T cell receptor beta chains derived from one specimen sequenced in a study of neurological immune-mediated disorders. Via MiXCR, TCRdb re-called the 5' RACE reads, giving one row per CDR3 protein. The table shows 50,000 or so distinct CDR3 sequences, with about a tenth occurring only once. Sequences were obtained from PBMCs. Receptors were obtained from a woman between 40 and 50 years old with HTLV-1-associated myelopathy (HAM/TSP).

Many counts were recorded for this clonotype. Here the CDR3 reads CASRKAGEQFF. The CDR3 DNA sequence: TGTGCCAGCAGGAAGGCCGGGGAGCAGTTCTTC. The chain has TRBV6-1 and TRBJ2-1; unclear D gene. CDR1 is MNHNS, CDR2 SASEGT, per germline. The V and J ends lost 6 bases and 10 bases respectively, with 10 bases between them. The CDR3 extends over 11 amino acids.

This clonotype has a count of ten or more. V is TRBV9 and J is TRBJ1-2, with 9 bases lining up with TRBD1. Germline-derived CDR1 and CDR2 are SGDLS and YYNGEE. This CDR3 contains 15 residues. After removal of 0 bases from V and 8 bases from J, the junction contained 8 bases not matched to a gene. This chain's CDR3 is CASSVGQGVSAGYTF. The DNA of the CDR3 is TGTGCCAGCAGCGTAGGACAGGGGGTATCGGCGGGCTACACCTTC.

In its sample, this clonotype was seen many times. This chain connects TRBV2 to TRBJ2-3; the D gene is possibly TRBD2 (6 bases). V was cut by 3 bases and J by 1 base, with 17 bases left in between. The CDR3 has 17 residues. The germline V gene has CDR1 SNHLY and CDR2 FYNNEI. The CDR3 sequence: CASSDSQLAARTDTQYF. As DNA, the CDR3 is TGTGCCAGCAGTGATTCCCAATTAGCGGCCCGCACAGATACGCAGTATTTT.